This T cell receptor beta chain is drawn from a study of blood T cell repertoires in COVID-19. The wider study: Researchers got acute and convalescent COVID-19 samples from the United States, Italy and Spain. In each case, the material was cDNA or gDNA derived from T cells, B-cell-depleted T cells, or PBMCs.

Per the original methods: Scientists estimated how many nucleated cells there were by amplifying reference gene primers. Only in-frame clones appear in the TCRdb table, and some are missing; sequencing was by immunoSEQ multiplex PCR. That table gives V, J and clone size, and the DNA gave D and trimming. Of 380,000 or so clones detected, about 89% appear once; the ten largest clones hold 1.2%. Material for sequencing was peripheral blood. This receptor was taken from a man aged 35 to 55 with acute or convalescent COVID-19.

Here the CDR3 DNA reads TGTGCCAGCAGCTCGGACAGGGGATTATCTGGAAACACCATATATTTT. Translating gives CASSSDRGLSGNTIYF. The genes are TRBV7-2 and TRBJ1-3, with 9 bases identical to TRBD1. Germline loops: CDR1 SGHTA, CDR2 FQGNSA. The CDR3 is 16 amino acids. Germline trimming cut 4 bases from V and 1 base from J; bases unmatched to any gene: 5.